A selection of T cell receptor beta chains follows, all from one sample in a study of CD8+ T cells in alopecia areata. Only in-frame clones appear in the TCRdb table, and some are missing; sequencing was by immunoSEQ multiplex PCR. The sample has under 20,000 clones; 66% are singletons. The source material was skin, sampled at week 0. Receptors were obtained from a human donor with alopecia areata. The CDR3 runs from the conserved cysteine through the conserved F or W. A D gene is named only where the DNA matches it firmly. Part of the rows lack a size; the others show once, few, many or a class for expanded clones.

D	size	V	J	CDR3	DNA
TRBD2	-	TRBV15	TRBJ2-7	CATSRPYDGGAYEQYF	TGTGCCACCAGCAGACCCTATGACGGGGGGGCCTACGAGCAGTACTTC
-	-	TRBV7-2	TRBJ1-2	CASSLHGQQNYGYTF	TGTGCCAGCAGCTTACATGGACAGCAAAACTATGGCTACACCTTC
TRBD2	-	TRBV6-1	TRBJ2-5	CASSEALRTSGGSTQYF	TGTGCCAGCAGTGAAGCGCTTCGGACTAGCGGGGGCTCGACCCAGTACTTC
-	-	TRBV6-5	TRBJ1-1	CASSYYRDTEAFF	TGTGCCAGCAGTTACTACAGGGACACTGAAGCTTTCTTT
-	-	TRBV5-1	TRBJ1-1	CASSLVGARDTEAFF	TGCGCCAGCAGCTTGGTTGGGGCCCGGGACACTGAAGCTTTCTTT
-	-	TRBV2	TRBJ1-5	CASSERHGNQPQHF	TGTGCCAGCAGTGAGCGGCACGGGAATCAGCCCCAGCATTTT
-	few	TRBV12-5	TRBJ1-5	CASGLVRNQPQHF	TGTGCTAGTGGTTTGGTACGTAATCAGCCCCAGCATTTT
-	medium-sized	TRBV10-2	TRBJ2-5	CASRDSSQETQYF	TGCGCCAGCAGGGACAGTAGTCAAGAGACCCAGTACTTC
TRBD2	-	TRBV5-1	TRBJ2-1	CASSLESGGVYNEQFF	TGCGCCAGCAGCTTGGAATCGGGGGGGGTTTACAATGAGCAGTTCTTC
-	-	TRBV2	TRBJ2-1	CASKMGDFPLNEQFF	TGTGCCAGCAAGATGGGGGATTTCCCGTTAAATGAGCAGTTCTTC
TRBD1	-	TRBV4-1	TRBJ2-7	CASSQDRGTGIYEQYF	TGCGCCAGCAGCCAAGATCGTGGGACAGGGATTTACGAGCAGTACTTC
-	-	TRBV27	TRBJ2-3	CASSLRSWTPAGDTQYF	TGTGCCAGCAGTTTACGTAGCTGGACTCCCGCCGGGGATACGCAGTATTTT
TRBD2	-	TRBV6-5	TRBJ2-7	CASSTLAGSYEQYF	TGTGCCAGCAGTACCCTAGCGGGCTCCTACGAGCAGTACTTC
-	few	TRBV7-3	TRBJ2-5	CASSLTGHPQETQYF	TGTGCCAGCAGCTTAACTGGACATCCCCAAGAGACCCAGTACTTC
TRBD1	-	TRBV4-2	TRBJ1-5	CASSQDPDRGGGQPQHF	TGTGCCAGCAGCCAAGATCCAGACAGGGGGGGTGGTCAGCCCCAGCATTTT
-	-	TRBV7-9	TRBJ2-6	CASSGDSSGANVLTF	TGTGCCAGCAGCGGCGACAGCTCTGGGGCCAACGTCCTGACTTTC
-	-	TRBV7-2	TRBJ2-2	CASSLWLGQNTGELFF	TGTGCCAGCAGCTTATGGTTAGGTCAGAACACCGGGGAGCTGTTTTTT
-	few	TRBV27	TRBJ2-3	CASRLNWGADTQYF	TGTGCCAGCAGACTCAACTGGGGGGCCGATACGCAGTATTTT
-	-	TRBV5-8	TRBJ2-7	CASSLGHLTYEQYF	TGTGCCAGCAGCTTGGGACACTTAACCTACGAGCAGTACTTC
-	-	TRBV11-2	TRBJ2-3	CASSLRFGRGGTDTQYF	TGTGCCAGCAGCTTACGCTTTGGGAGGGGGGGCACAGATACGCAGTATTTT
TRBD1	-	TRBV6-1	TRBJ1-4	CASSLTGGNEKLFF	TGTGCCAGCAGCTTGACAGGGGGTAATGAAAAACTGTTTTTT
TRBD1	-	TRBV6-1	TRBJ2-3	CASPAGGKDTQYF	TGTGCCAGCCCCGCAGGGGGCAAGGATACGCAGTATTTT